This T cell receptor beta chain came from a study of T cell responses to AZD1222 COVID-19 vaccine. Clones were read by immunoSEQ multiplex PCR, and TCRdb kept only the in-frame ones, dropping some. The sample carries 33,000 or so clones, 88% recorded once. Points from the study as a whole: Donors were largely white British and mainly female; clonal diversity was possibly underestimated. Baseline seropositivity occurred in only six or seven AZD1222 recipients.

A remark on this clone: The antigen is not known.

The germline V gene has CDR1 MNHNY and CDR2 SVGAGI (reference sequence). The V segment lost 2 bases and the J segment 11 bases; nucleotides outside the gene matches: 14. This CDR3 contains 16 residues. Material: peripheral blood, obtained 28 days after the second AZD1222 dose. The clonotype was recovered from an adult who received the AZD1222 COVID-19 vaccine. V and J are TRBV6-6 and TRBJ1-1; TRBD1 aligns across 10 bases. The CDR3 loop is CASSYPEGTGATLAFF. The CDR3 DNA is TGTGCCAGCAGTTACCCCGAGGGGACAGGGGCTACTCTGGCTTTCTTT.